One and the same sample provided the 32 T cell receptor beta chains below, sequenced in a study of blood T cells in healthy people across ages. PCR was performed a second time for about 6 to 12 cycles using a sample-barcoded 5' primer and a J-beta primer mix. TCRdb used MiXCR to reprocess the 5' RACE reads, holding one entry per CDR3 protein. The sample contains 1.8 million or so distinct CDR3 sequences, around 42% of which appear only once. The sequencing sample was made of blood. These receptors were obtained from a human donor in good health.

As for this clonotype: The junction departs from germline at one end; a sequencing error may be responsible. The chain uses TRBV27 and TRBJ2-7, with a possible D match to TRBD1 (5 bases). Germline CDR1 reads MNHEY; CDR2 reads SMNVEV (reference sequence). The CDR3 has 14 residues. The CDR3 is CASSRVTETYEQYF. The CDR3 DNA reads TGCGCCAGCAGTAGGGTGACAGAGACCTACGAGCAGTACTTC.

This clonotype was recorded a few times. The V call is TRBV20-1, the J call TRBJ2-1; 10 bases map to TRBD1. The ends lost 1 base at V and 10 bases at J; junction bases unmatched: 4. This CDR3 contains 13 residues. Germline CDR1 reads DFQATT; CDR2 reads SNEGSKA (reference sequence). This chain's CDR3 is CSARGTGGWEQFF. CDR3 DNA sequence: TGCAGTGCTAGAGGGACAGGGGGGTGGGAGCAGTTCTTC.

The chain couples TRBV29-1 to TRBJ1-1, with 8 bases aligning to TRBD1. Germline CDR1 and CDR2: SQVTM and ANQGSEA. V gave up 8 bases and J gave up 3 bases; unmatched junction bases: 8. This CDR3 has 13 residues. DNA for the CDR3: TGCAGCATTGCTACAGGGGGAGACACTGAAGCTTTCTTT. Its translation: CSIATGGDTEAFF.

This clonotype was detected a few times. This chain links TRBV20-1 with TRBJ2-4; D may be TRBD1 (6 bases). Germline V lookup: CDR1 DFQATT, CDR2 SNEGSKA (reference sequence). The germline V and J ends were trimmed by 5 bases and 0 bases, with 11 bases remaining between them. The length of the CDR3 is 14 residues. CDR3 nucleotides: TGCAGTGCTGAGACAGGCCTAGCCAAAAACATTCAGTACTTC. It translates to CSAETGLAKNIQYF.

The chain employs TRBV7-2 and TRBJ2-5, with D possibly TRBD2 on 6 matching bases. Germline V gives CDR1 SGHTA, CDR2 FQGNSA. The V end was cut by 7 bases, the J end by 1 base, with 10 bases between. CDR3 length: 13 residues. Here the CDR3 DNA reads TGTGCCAGCATGCGGGGTCCCCAAGAGACCCAGTACTTC. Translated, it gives CASMRGPQETQYF.

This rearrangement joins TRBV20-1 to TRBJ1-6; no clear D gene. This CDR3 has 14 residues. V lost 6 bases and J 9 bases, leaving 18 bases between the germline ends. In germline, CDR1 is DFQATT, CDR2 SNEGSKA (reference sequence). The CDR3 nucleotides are TGCAGTGCACCGAATGACGGCGGCCGTTCACCCCTCCACTTT. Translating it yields CSAPNDGGRSPLHF.

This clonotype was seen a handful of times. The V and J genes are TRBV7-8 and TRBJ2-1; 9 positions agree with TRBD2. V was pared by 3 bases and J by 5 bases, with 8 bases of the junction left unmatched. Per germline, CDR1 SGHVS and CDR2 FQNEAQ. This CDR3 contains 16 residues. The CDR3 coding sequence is TGTGCCAGCAGCTTCGGTAGGCTAGCGGGGAACAATGAGCAGTTCTTC. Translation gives CASSFGRLAGNNEQFF. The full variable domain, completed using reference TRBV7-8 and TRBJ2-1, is GAGVSQSPRYKVAKRGQDVALRCDPISGHVSLFWYQQALGQGPEFLTYFQNEAQLDKSGLPSDRFFAERPEGSVSTLKIQRTQQEDSAVYLCASSFGRLAGNNEQFFGPGTRLTVL.

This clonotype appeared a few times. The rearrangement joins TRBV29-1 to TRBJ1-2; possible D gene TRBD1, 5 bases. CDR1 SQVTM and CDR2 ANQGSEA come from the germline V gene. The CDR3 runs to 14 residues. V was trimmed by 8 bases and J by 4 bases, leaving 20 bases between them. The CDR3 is CSFTSRGAIYGYTF. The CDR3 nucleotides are TGCAGCTTCACCTCCCGGGGCGCTATCTATGGCTACACCTTC.

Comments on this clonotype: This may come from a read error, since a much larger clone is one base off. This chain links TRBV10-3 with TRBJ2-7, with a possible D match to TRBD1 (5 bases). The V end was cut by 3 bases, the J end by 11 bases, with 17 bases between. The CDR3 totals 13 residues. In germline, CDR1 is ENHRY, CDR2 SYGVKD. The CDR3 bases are TGTGCCATCAGTGACAGGGTGGCGATAGAGGAGTACTTC. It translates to CAISDRVAIEEYF.

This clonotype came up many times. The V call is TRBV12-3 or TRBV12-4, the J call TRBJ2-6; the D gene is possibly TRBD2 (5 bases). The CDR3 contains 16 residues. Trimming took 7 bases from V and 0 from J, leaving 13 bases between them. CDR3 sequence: CASTVAGGSGANVLTF. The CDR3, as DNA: TGTGCCAGCACTGTGGCGGGCGGCTCTGGGGCCAACGTCCTGACTTTC.

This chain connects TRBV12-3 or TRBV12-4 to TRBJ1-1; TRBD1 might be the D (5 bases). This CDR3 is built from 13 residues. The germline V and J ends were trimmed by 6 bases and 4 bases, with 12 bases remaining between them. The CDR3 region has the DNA TGTGCCAGCAGGGCGGGACGTTTCACTGAAGCTTTCTTT. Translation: CASRAGRFTEAFF.

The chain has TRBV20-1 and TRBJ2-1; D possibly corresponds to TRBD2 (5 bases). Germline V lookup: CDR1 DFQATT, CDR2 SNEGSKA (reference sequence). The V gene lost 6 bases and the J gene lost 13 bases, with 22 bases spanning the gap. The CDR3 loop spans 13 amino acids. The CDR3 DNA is TGCAGTGCCCAGAGCCTAGGCGGGTCGACCCAGTTCTTC. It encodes CSAQSLGGSTQFF.

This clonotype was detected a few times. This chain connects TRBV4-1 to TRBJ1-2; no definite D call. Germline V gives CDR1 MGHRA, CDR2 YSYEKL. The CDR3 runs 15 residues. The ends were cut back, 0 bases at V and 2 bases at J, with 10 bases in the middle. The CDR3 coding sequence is TGCGCCAGCAGCCAAGATATGGGTACGAACTATGGCTACACCTTC. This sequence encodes CASSQDMGTNYGYTF.

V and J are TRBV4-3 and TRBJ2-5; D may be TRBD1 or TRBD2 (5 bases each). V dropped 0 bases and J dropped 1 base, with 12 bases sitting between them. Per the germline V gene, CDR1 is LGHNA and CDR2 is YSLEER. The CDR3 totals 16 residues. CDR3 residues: CASSQDLRDAQETQYF. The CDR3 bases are TGCGCCAGCAGCCAAGATTTAAGGGACGCCCAAGAGACCCAGTACTTC.

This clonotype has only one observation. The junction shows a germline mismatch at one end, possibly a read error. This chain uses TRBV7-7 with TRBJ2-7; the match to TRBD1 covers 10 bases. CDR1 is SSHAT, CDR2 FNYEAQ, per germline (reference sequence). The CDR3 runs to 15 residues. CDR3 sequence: CASSPTLTGGHEQYF. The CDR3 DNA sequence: TGTGCTAGCAGCCCGACATTGACAGGGGGCCACGAGCAGTACTTC. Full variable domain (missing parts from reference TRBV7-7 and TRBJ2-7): GAGVSQSPRYKVTKRGQDVTLRCDPISSHATLYWYQQALGQGPEFLTYFNYEAQPDKSGLPSDRFSAERPEGSISTLTIQRTEQRDSAMYRCASSPTLTGGHEQYFGPGTRLTVT.

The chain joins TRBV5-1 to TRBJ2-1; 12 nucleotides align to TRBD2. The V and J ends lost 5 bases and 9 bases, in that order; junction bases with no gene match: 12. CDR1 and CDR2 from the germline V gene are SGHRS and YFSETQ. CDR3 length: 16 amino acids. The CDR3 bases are TGCGCCAGCAGTGTGGAAGCACTAGCGGGAGGTAGTGAGCAGTTCTTC. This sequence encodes CASSVEALAGGSEQFF. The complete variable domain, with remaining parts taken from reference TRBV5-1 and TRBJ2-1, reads KAGVTQTPRYLIKTRGQQVTLSCSPISGHRSVSWYQQTPGQGLQFLFEYFSETQRNKGNFPGRFSGRQFSNSRSEMNVSTLELGDSALYLCASSVEALAGGSEQFFGPGTRLTVL.

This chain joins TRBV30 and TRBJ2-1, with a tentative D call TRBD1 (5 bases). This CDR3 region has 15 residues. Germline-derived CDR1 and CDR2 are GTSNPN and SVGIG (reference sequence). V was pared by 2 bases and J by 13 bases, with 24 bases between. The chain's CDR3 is CAWSLGRVDKNIQFF. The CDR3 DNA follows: TGTGCCTGGAGTCTTGGCAGGGTGGACAAAAACATTCAGTTCTTC.

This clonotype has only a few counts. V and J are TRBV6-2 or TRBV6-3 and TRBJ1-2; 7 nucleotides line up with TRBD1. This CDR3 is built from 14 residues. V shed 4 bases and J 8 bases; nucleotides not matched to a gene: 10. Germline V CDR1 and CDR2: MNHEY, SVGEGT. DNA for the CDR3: TGTGCCAGCAGTTTCCGAGACAGGGCTGGAGGCTACACCTTC. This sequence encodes CASSFRDRAGGYTF.

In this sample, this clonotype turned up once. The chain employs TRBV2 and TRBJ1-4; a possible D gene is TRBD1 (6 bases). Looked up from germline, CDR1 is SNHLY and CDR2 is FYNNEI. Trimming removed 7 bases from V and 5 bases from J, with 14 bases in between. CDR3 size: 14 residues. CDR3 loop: CASIPGQRNEKLFF. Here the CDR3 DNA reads TGTGCCAGCATCCCGGGACAAAGAAATGAAAAACTGTTTTTT.

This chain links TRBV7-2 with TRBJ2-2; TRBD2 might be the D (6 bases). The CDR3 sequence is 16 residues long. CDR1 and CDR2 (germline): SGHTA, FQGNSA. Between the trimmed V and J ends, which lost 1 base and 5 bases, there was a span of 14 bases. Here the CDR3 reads CASSLDSFGGTGELFF. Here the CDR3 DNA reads TGTGCCAGCAGCTTAGACTCCTTTGGGGGGACCGGGGAGCTGTTTTTT.

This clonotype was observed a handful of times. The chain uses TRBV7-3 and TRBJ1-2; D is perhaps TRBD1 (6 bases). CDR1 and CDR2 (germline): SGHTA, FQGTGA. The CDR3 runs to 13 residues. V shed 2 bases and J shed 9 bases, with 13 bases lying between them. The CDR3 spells CASSLRHRASYTF. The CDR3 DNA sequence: TGTGCCAGCAGCTTACGACACAGGGCAAGCTACACCTTC.

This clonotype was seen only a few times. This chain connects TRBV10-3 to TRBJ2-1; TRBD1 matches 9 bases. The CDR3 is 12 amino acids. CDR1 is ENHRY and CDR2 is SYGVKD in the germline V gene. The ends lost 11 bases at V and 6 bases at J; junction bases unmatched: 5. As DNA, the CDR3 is TGTGCCGTACTGGGACAGGGCAATGAGCAGTTCTTC. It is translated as CAVLGQGNEQFF.

The CDR3 DNA is TGCAGTGTACCCAGCAGGGGAACCGGGGAGCTGTTTTTT. Amino acids: CSVPSRGTGELFF. V and J are TRBV20-1 and TRBJ2-2, with D perhaps matching TRBD1 (6 bases). The CDR3 consists of 13 residues. Germline-derived CDR1 and CDR2 are DFQATT and SNEGSKA (reference sequence). V was clipped by 7 bases and J by 5 bases, with 14 bases between them.

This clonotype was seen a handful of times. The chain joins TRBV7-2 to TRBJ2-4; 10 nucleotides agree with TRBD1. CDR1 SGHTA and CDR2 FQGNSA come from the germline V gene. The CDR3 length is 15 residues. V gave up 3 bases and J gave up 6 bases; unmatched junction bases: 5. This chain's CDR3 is CASSFYGQGVNIQYF. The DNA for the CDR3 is TGTGCCAGCAGCTTCTACGGACAGGGGGTAAACATTCAGTACTTC.

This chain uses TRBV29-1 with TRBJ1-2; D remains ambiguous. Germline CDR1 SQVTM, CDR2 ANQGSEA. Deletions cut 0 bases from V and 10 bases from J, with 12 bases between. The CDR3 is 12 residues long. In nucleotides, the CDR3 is TGCAGCGTTGAAGATCAAGCACTGGACTACACCTTC. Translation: CSVEDQALDYTF.

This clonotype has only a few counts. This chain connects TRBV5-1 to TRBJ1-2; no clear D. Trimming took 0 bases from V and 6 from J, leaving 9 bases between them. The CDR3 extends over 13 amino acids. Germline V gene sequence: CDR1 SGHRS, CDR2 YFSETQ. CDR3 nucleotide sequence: TGCGCCAGCAGCTTGGTCGGAGGTCATGGCTACACCTTC. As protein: CASSLVGGHGYTF.

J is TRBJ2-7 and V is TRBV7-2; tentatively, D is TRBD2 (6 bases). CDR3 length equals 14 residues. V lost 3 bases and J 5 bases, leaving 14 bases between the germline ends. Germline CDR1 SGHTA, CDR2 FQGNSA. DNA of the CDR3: TGTGCCAGCAGCTTCGGGGGTCCGGGGAACGAGCAGTACTTC. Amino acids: CASSFGGPGNEQYF.

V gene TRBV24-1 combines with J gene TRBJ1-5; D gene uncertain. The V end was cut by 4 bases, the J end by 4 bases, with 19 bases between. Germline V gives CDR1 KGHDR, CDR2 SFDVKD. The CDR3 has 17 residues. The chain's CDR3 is CATSDSKGPTANQPQHF. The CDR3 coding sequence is TGTGCCACCAGTGACTCGAAAGGGCCCACAGCTAATCAGCCCCAGCATTTT.

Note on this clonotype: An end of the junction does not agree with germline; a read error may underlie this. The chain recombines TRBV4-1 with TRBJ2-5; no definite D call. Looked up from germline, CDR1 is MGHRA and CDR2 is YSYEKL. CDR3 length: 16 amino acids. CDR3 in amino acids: CTSSQVLATWGETQYF. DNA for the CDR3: TGCACCAGCAGCCAAGTCCTCGCTACCTGGGGAGAGACCCAGTACTTC.

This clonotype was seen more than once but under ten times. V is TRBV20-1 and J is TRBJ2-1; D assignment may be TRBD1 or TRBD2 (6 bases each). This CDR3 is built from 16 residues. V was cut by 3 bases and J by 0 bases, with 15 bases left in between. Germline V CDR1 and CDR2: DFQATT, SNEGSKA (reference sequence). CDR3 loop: CSASSAWGASYNEQFF. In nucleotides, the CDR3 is TGCAGTGCTAGTTCGGCATGGGGGGCCTCCTACAATGAGCAGTTCTTC.

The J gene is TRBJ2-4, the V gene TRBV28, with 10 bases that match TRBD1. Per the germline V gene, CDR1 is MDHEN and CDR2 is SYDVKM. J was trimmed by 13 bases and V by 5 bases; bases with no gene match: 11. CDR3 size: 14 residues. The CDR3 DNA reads TGTGCCAGCAGTCGGACAGGGGGGGGAGTGGAGCAGTACTTC. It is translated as CASSRTGGGVEQYF.

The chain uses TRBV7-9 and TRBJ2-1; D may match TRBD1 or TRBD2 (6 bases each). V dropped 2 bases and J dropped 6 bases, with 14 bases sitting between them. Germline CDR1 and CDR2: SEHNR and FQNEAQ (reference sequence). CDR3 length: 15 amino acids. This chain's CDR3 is CASSLRGAQGNEQFF. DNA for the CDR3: TGTGCCAGCAGCTTAAGGGGGGCCCAGGGCAATGAGCAGTTCTTC.